This TCR beta chain was found in a study of shared clonotypes between healthy human individuals. Each cell subset's genomic DNA was divided evenly among several immunoSEQ plates. Assay used: immunoSEQ multiplex PCR; TCRdb lists only in-frame clones, some missing. The sample carries hundreds of thousands of clones, around 79% recorded once. All donors qualified as healthy HIV-negative adults and had experienced no recent acute infections or vaccinations. All the donors were Caucasian adults who lived in Nashville, Tennessee. Genomic DNA for unsorted samples, which was extracted with the QIAamp DNA Blood Mini kit, came from about 90 million PBMCs. Input material: PBMCs. This receptor was obtained from a woman aged 40 to 50 in good health. Some clones in this sample may be carry-over from other donors' samples.

CDR3 protein: CASSASLATSNNEQFF. For the CDR3, the DNA is TGTGCCAGCAGCGCCTCCCTAGCGACATCCAACAATGAGCAGTTCTTC. V and J are TRBV11-2 and TRBJ2-1; D perhaps matches TRBD2 (6 bases). The CDR3 totals 16 residues. V shed 5 bases and J shed 5 bases, with 19 bases lying between them. Germline V gives CDR1 SGHAT, CDR2 FQNNGV.